This is a list of T cell receptor beta chains from one sample in a study of monozygotic twins with inflammatory bowel disease. TCRdb reprocessed the 5' RACE reads; each CDR3 protein has one entry and no DNA is given. The table for this sample gives just over 300,000 distinct CDR3 sequences. Sequencing used blood. All receptors derive from a human donor with ulcerative colitis or Crohn's disease, or a healthy co-twin of an affected twin (not recorded which). Both conserved end residues are part of each CDR3.

CDR3	V	J
CASSYQVNEKLFF	TRBV6-5	TRBJ1-4
CASVSAGLDSPLHF	TRBV28	TRBJ1-6
CASRMTGGAETQYF	TRBV12-3/TRBV12-4	TRBJ2-5
CSARSRGFALSGEQFF	TRBV20-1	TRBJ2-1
CAASRSRSSYEQYF	TRBV6-1	TRBJ2-7
CASSQLVARTDTQYF	TRBV14	TRBJ2-3
CATRASGRGQETQYF	TRBV24-1	TRBJ2-5
CASSKDRVGSYEQYF	TRBV28	TRBJ2-7
CASTERGEQYF	TRBV19	TRBJ2-7
CASSYPRGGLSTDTQYF	TRBV6-2/TRBV6-3	TRBJ2-3
CASSFRNYGYTF	TRBV28	TRBJ1-2
CASSARDRVKDTQYF	TRBV7-3	TRBJ2-3
CASSTEGRGEQFF	TRBV19	TRBJ2-1
CASNSGTGVFGANVLTF	TRBV6-1	TRBJ2-6
CASSLGQGGEQYF	TRBV7-2	TRBJ2-7
CASSHIQGVYNEQFF	TRBV14	TRBJ2-1
CASSIRGTDTQYF	TRBV28	TRBJ2-3
CASSFKGGDTDTQYF	TRBV7-9	TRBJ2-3
CASSTGGVNNSPLHF	TRBV9	TRBJ1-6
CASSLSSMGNQPQHF	TRBV7-2	TRBJ1-5
CASSYSGDRPLGDQYF	TRBV6-5	TRBJ2-5
CASSLGRGDNSPLHF	TRBV7-2	TRBJ1-6
CASRRGGSTTGELFF	TRBV7-2	TRBJ2-2
CASSTPRQGRSSYNEQFF	TRBV19	TRBJ2-1
CASSLTQGPTGELFF	TRBV27	TRBJ2-2
CATETYREVGELFF	TRBV24-1	TRBJ2-2
CASRDLDGGRSTYEQYF	TRBV7-9	TRBJ2-7
CASEPGTANTGELFF	TRBV18	TRBJ2-2
CASSPMGQGAETQYF	TRBV18	TRBJ2-5
CASSQDYSQETQYF	TRBV12-3/TRBV12-4	TRBJ2-5
CASRYRTTSYEQYF	TRBV7-2	TRBJ2-7
CASSSSGGYTKETQYF	TRBV12-3/TRBV12-4	TRBJ2-5
CASGVQGAGELFF	TRBV12-3/TRBV12-4	TRBJ2-2
CASSLSGVEQYF	TRBV7-9	TRBJ2-7
CASSYDRVNEKLFF	TRBV6-5	TRBJ1-4
CASSWRGHEQFF	TRBV6-2/TRBV6-3	TRBJ2-1
CASSVLDLSNEQFF	TRBV5-4	TRBJ2-1